The source of this TCR beta chain is a study of neurological immune-mediated disorders. Broader study findings: The multiple sclerosis repertoire cluster was not associated with any clinical or MRI feature.

This CDR3 is built from 15 residues. V lost 5 bases to trimming and J lost 6 bases, with 19 bases between them. Germline V gives CDR1 MNHNY, CDR2 SVGAGI (reference sequence). Regarding this clonotype: Its specificity is unknown.

Each TCR transcript was tagged with a 10-nucleotide random UMI during 5'RACE. In every sequencing run, more than 200 million TCR-beta sequences were generated from 15-18 subjects. A single record per CDR3 protein comes from TCRdb applying MiXCR to the 5' RACE reads. The sample gives about 19,000 distinct CDR3 sequences, less than 3.5% of which show up once; 5.5% is in the top ten. The sequencing sample was made of PBMCs. The gene calls are TRBV6-6 and TRBJ1-2; D not resolved. The receptor comes from a young woman with multiple sclerosis. The CDR3 nucleotides read TGTGCCAGCAGTCAATCGTCTGGAATCGGGGATGGCTACACCTTC. Translated, it gives CASSQSSGIGDGYTF.